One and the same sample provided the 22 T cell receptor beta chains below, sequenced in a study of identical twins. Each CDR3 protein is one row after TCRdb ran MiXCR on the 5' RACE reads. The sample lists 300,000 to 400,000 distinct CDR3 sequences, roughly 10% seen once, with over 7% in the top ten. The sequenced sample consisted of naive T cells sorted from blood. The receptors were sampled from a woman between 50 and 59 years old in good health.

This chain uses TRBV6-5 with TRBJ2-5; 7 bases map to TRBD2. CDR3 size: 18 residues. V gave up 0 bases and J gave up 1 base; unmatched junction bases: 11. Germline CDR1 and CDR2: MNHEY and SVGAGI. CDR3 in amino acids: CASSYSSSMSSGQETQYF. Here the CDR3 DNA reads TGTGCCAGCAGTTACTCGAGCTCCATGTCTAGCGGCCAAGAGACCCAGTACTTC.

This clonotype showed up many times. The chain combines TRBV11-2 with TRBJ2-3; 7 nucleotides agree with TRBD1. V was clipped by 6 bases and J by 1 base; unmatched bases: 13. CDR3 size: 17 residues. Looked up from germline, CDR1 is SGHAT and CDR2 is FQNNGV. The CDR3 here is CASRTGVRTSRTDTQYF. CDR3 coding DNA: TGTGCCAGCAGAACAGGGGTCAGAACCTCTCGCACAGATACGCAGTATTTT.

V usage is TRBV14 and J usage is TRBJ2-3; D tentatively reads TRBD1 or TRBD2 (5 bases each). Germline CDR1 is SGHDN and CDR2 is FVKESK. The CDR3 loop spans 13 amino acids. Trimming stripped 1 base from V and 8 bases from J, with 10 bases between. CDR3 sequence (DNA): TGTGCCAGCAGCCAAGTAGGGACGGGTACGCAGTATTTT. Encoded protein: CASSQVGTGTQYF.

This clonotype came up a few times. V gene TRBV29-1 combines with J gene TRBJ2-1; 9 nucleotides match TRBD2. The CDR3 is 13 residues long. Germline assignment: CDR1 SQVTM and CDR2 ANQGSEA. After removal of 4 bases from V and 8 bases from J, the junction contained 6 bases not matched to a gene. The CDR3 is CSVVAGGPYEQFF. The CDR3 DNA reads TGCAGCGTTGTCGCGGGAGGGCCCTATGAGCAGTTCTTC.

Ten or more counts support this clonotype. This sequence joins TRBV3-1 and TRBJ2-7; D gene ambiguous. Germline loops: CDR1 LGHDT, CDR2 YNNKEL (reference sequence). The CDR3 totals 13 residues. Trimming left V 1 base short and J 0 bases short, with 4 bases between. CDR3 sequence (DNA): TGTGCCAGCAGCCAAGGCGCCTCCTACGAGCAGTACTTC. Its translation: CASSQGASYEQYF.

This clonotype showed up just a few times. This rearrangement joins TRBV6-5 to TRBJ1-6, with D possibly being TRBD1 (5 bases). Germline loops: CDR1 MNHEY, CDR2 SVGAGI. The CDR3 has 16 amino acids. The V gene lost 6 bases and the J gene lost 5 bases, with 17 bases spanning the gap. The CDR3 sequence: CASSPVLGLNNSPLHF. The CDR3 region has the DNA TGTGCCAGCAGCCCCGTTTTGGGACTCAATAATTCACCCCTCCACTTT.

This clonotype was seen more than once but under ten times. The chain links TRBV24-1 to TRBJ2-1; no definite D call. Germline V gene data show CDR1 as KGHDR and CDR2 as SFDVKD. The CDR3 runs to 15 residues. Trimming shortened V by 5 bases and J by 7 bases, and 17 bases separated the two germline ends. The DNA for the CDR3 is TGTGCCACCAGTGCCCTGACTGGATCCCCGAATGAGCAGTTCTTC. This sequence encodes CATSALTGSPNEQFF.

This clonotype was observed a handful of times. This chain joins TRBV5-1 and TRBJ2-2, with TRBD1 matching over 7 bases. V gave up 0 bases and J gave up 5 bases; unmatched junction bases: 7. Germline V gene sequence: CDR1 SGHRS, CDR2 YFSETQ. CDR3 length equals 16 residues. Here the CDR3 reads CASSLAAPGGTGELFF. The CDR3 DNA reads TGCGCCAGCAGCTTGGCAGCGCCAGGGGGTACCGGGGAGCTGTTTTTT.

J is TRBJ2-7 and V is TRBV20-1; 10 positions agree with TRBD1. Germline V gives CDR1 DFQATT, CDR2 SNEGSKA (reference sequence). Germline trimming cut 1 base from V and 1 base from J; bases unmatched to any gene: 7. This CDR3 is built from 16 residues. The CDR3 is CSARVVGTGASYEQYF. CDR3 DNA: TGCAGTGCTAGAGTTGTCGGGACAGGGGCGTCCTACGAGCAGTACTTC.

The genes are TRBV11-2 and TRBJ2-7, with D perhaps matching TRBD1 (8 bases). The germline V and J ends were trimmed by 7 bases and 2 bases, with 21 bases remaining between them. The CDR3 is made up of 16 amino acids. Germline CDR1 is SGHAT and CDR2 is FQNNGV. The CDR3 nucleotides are TGTGCCAGCACAGAGGACAGGGAGGGGCGTCCCTACGAGCAGTACTTC. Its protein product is CASTEDREGRPYEQYF.

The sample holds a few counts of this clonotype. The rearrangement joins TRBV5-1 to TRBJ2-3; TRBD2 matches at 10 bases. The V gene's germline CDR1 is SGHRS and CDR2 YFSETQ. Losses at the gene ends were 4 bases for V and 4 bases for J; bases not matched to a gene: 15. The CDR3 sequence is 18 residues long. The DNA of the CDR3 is TGCGCCAGCAGCCAACCAGCGGGAGGGCCCGGGCGCCCAGATACGCAGTATTTT. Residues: CASSQPAGGPGRPDTQYF.

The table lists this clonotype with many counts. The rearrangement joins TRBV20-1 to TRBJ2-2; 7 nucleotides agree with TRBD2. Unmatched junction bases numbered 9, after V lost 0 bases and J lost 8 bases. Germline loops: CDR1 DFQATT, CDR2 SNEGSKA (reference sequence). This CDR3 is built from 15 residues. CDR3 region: CSARDGGRAGGELFF. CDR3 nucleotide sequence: TGCAGTGCTAGAGATGGGGGGAGGGCCGGTGGGGAGCTGTTTTTT.

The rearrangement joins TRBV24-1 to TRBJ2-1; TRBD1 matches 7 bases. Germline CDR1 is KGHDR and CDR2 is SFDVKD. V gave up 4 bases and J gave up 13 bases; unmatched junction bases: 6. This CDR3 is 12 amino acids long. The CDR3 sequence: CATSESDRDQFF. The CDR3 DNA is TGTGCCACCAGTGAGTCCGACAGGGATCAGTTCTTC.

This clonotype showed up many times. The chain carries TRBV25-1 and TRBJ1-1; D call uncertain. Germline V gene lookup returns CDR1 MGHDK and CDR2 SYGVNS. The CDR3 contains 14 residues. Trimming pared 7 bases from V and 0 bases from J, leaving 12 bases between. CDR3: CASTNRGMNTEAFF. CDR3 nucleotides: TGTGCCAGCACTAATCGGGGAATGAACACTGAAGCTTTCTTT.

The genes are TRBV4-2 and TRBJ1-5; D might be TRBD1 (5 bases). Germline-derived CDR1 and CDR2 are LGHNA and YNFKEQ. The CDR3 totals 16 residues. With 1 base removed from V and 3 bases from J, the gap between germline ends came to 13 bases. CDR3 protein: CASSQVQGNNNQPQHF. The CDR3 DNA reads TGTGCCAGCAGCCAAGTCCAGGGTAACAACAATCAGCCCCAGCATTTT.

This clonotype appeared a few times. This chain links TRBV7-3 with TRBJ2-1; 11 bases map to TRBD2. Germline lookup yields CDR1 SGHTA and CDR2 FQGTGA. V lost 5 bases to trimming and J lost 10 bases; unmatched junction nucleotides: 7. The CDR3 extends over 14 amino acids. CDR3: CASSTSGSIREQFF. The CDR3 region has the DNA TGTGCCAGCAGCACTAGCGGGAGCATCAGGGAGCAGTTCTTC.

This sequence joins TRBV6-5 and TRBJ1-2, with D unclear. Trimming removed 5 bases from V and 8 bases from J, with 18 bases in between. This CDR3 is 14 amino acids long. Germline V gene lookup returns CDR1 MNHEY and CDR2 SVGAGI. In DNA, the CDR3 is TGTGCCAGCAGTCAGTCTGACCGGGGTACGGGCTACACCTTC. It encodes CASSQSDRGTGYTF.

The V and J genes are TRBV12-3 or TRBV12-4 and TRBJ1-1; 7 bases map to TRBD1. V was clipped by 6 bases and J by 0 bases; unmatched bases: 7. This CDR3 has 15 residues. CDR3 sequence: CASSQVGGMNTEAFF. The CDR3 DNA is TGTGCCAGCAGCCAAGTAGGGGGCATGAACACTGAAGCTTTCTTT.

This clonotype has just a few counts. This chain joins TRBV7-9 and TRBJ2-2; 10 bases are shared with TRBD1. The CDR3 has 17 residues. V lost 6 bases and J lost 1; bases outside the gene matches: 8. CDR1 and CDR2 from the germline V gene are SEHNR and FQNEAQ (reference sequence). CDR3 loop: CASSWRQGAKNTGELFF. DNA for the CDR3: TGTGCCAGCAGTTGGAGACAGGGGGCTAAGAACACCGGGGAGCTGTTTTTT.

Here the CDR3 reads CAVGRAYEQYV. CDR3 coding DNA: TGTGCCGTTGGGAGGGCCTACGAGCAGTACGTC. The V call is TRBV10-3, the J call TRBJ2-7; 7 bases are a match to TRBD2. This CDR3 contains 11 residues. In germline, CDR1 is ENHRY, CDR2 SYGVKD. V lost 11 bases and J lost 2; bases outside the gene matches: 3.

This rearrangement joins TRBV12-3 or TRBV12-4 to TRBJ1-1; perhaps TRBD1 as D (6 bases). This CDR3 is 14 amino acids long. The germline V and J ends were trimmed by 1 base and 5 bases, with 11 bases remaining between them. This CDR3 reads CASSLVQGETEAFF. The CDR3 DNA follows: TGTGCCAGCAGTTTAGTACAGGGCGAAACTGAAGCTTTCTTT.

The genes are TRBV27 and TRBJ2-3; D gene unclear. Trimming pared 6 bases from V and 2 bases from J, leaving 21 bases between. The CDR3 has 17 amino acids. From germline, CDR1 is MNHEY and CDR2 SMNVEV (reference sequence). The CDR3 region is CASSPTPGALHTDTQYF. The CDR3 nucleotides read TGTGCCAGCAGCCCAACCCCGGGTGCCCTACACACAGATACGCAGTATTTT.